The 17 T cell receptor beta chains presented below share a single source sample, sequenced in a study of blood T cell repertoires in COVID-19. Sequencing was performed with immunoSEQ multiplex PCR; in TCRdb, only in-frame clones are kept and a portion is missing. The sample includes hundreds of thousands of clones, roughly 83% of them seen just once. The sequenced sample was peripheral blood. These receptors originate from a man aged 80 or over with acute or convalescent COVID-19.

This rearrangement joins TRBV7-9 to TRBJ2-7; D is perhaps TRBD1 (6 bases). The CDR3 totals 16 residues. V gave up 1 base and J gave up 2 bases, with 15 bases separating them. Looked up from germline, CDR1 is SEHNR and CDR2 is FQNEAQ (reference sequence). DNA of the CDR3: TGTGCCAGCAGCTTAGTCTACAGGGAAACGGCCTACGAGCAGTACTTC. It codes for CASSLVYRETAYEQYF.

The chain recombines TRBV14 with TRBJ1-2; TRBD1 might be the D (6 bases). Per the germline V gene, CDR1 is SGHDN and CDR2 is FVKESK. The length of the CDR3 is 18 residues. Deletions cut 3 bases from V and 1 base from J, with 21 bases between. The CDR3 DNA follows: TGTGCCAGCAGCCATCCGAGGGTCAGGGGTCAGGATAACTATGGCTACACCTTC. Translated: CASSHPRVRGQDNYGYTF. The full variable domain, completed using reference TRBV14 and TRBJ1-2, is EAGVTQFPSHSVIEKGQTVTLRCDPISGHDNLYWYRRVMGKEIKFLLHFVKESKQDESGMPNNRFLAERTGGTYSTLKVQPAELEDSGVYFCASSHPRVRGQDNYGYTFGSGTRLTVV.

This chain joins TRBV19 and TRBJ2-7; TRBD2 aligns across 7 bases. The V gene's germline CDR1 is LNHDA and CDR2 SQIVND (reference sequence). After removal of 6 bases from V and 5 bases from J, the junction contained 10 bases not matched to a gene. The CDR3 covers 14 residues. The chain's CDR3 is CASSSGRGRNEQYF. The CDR3 nucleotides are TGTGCCAGTAGCTCAGGGAGGGGACGGAACGAGCAGTACTTC.

The chain carries TRBV5-4 and TRBJ1-6, with a tentative D call TRBD1 (5 bases). The V gene lost 0 bases and the J gene lost 7 bases, with 8 bases spanning the gap. The CDR3 length is 14 residues. Germline CDR1 is SGHNT and CDR2 is YYREEE (reference sequence). The CDR3 DNA is TGTGCCAGCAGCTTGGAACAGGTGAATTCACCCCTCCACTTT. This encodes CASSLEQVNSPLHF. The full variable domain, rest sourced from reference TRBV5-4 and TRBJ1-6, is ETGVTQSPTHLIKTRGQQVTLRCSSQSGHNTVSWYQQALGQGPQFIFQYYREEENGRGNFPPRFSGLQFPNYSSELNVNALELDDSALYLCASSLEQVNSPLHFGNGTRLTVT.

CDR3: CATPEGSLNTEAFF. The CDR3 DNA reads as TGTGCCACCCCAGAGGGCAGCTTGAACACTGAAGCTTTCTTT. The chain is built from TRBV24-1 and TRBJ1-1, with D unresolved. The CDR3 runs to 14 residues. Deletions cut 9 bases from V and 0 bases from J, with 13 bases between. The germline gives CDR1 KGHDR, CDR2 SFDVKD.

In its sample, this clone was seen once. The gene calls are TRBV19 and TRBJ1-2, with 8 nucleotides matching TRBD1. The CDR3 length is 14 residues. With 10 bases clipped from V and 4 bases from J, the junction kept 11 bases outside the gene matches. CDR1 is LNHDA and CDR2 is SQIVND in the germline V gene (reference sequence). The CDR3 protein is CATLVRGRGYGYTF. CDR3 DNA sequence: TGTGCCACCCTGGTCAGGGGGCGAGGCTATGGCTACACCTTC.

This chain uses TRBV4-1 with TRBJ2-7; TRBD2 aligns across 7 bases. This CDR3 is built from 15 residues. V lost 1 base and J lost 5; bases outside the gene matches: 8. Germline values: CDR1 MGHRA, CDR2 YSYEKL. The CDR3 sequence: CASSQARDYRDEQYF. DNA for the CDR3: TGCGCCAGCAGCCAAGCCCGGGACTACCGGGACGAGCAGTACTTC.

The chain has TRBV25-1 and TRBJ2-7, with a tentative D call TRBD1 (6 bases). CDR1 and CDR2 from the germline V gene are MGHDK and SYGVNS. V was cut by 5 bases and J by 6 bases, with 11 bases left in between. The CDR3 has 12 residues. The chain's CDR3 is CASSNTTGEQYF. The CDR3 bases are TGTGCCAGCAGTAACACGACAGGCGAGCAGTACTTC.

Written as DNA, the CDR3 is TGTGCCAGCAGCCTGGGGAGTAGCAATCAGCCCCAGCATTTT. This translates into CASSLGSSNQPQHF. V and J are TRBV5-6 and TRBJ1-5; no definite D call. CDR1 SGHDT and CDR2 YYEEEE come from the germline V gene. This CDR3 has 14 amino acids. Trimming cost V 4 bases and J 0 bases, with 8 bases left between them.

The chain carries TRBV6-5 and TRBJ2-3; possible D gene TRBD1, 5 bases. CDR1 is MNHEY, CDR2 SVGAGI, per germline. The CDR3 totals 14 residues. Trimming took off 5 bases at V and 3 bases at J, with 12 bases between the two ends. The CDR3, as DNA: TGTGCCAGCAGTCCAGGGTCTGGAACAGATACGCAGTATTTT. Translated: CASSPGSGTDTQYF.

V is TRBV19 and J is TRBJ2-1; TRBD2 matches 13 bases. This CDR3 region has 14 residues. The junction had 4 bases not matched to a gene; V was cut back by 9 bases and J by 5 bases. The germline V gene encodes CDR1 LNHDA and CDR2 SQIVND (reference sequence). CDR3 in DNA: TGTGCCAGCGGACTAGCGGGAGTGAACAATGAGCAGTTCTTC. Translated: CASGLAGVNNEQFF.

The CDR3 DNA sequence: TGTGCCAGTAGGGAAGGGACAGGGGTTAATACCGGGGAGCTGTTTTTT. It is translated as CASREGTGVNTGELFF. This chain connects TRBV19 to TRBJ2-2; 10 bases map to TRBD1. After removal of 6 bases from V and 5 bases from J, the junction contained 9 bases not matched to a gene. Per the germline V gene, CDR1 is LNHDA and CDR2 is SQIVND (reference sequence). CDR3 size: 16 residues.

The chain is built from TRBV4-2 and TRBJ2-7; 15 bases line up with TRBD2. The ends lost 5 bases at V and 2 bases at J; junction bases unmatched: 10. This CDR3 spans 18 amino acids. Germline-derived CDR1 and CDR2 are LGHNA and YNFKEQ. The CDR3 spells CASSTGLAGGSHTYEQYF. The CDR3 nucleotides are TGTGCCAGCAGCACCGGACTAGCGGGAGGGTCCCACACCTACGAGCAGTACTTC.

V and J are TRBV28 and TRBJ1-3, with 11 bases matching TRBD1. From germline, CDR1 is MDHEN and CDR2 SYDVKM. The CDR3 contains 16 residues. Trimming removed 2 bases from V and 2 bases from J; junction bases left unmatched: 2. CDR3 protein: CASSLGGQGAGNTIYF. In DNA, the CDR3 is TGTGCCAGCAGTTTAGGGGGACAGGGGGCTGGAAACACCATATATTTT.

The V gene is TRBV5-1, the J gene TRBJ2-7, with 10 bases matching TRBD2. The CDR3 sequence is 18 residues long. V shed 1 base and J 2 bases; nucleotides not matched to a gene: 12. Germline CDR1 and CDR2: SGHRS and YFSETQ. CDR3 DNA sequence: TGCGCCAGCAGCTTGAAGGCTAGCGGGAGTAAGGGGGCCTACGAGCAGTACTTC. Its protein is CASSLKASGSKGAYEQYF.

V usage is TRBV3-1 (or the pseudogene TRBV3-2) and J usage is TRBJ1-4; tentative D call: TRBD1 (5 bases). The V end was cut by 0 bases, the J end by 8 bases, with 10 bases between. Germline V lookup: CDR1 LGHDT, CDR2 YNNKEL (reference sequence). This CDR3 contains 14 residues. CDR3 DNA: TGTGCCAGCAGCCAAGATAGGGGAAGAGAAAAACTGTTTTTT. Its protein product is CASSQDRGREKLFF.

This rearrangement joins TRBV10-3 to TRBJ2-3, with 8 bases lining up with TRBD2. Germline CDR1 ENHRY, CDR2 SYGVKD. The CDR3 loop spans 15 amino acids. Germline trimming cut 4 bases from V and 5 bases from J; bases unmatched to any gene: 8. The CDR3 protein is CAISAPGLGEDTQYF. In DNA form, the CDR3 reads TGTGCCATCAGTGCCCCGGGACTAGGAGAAGATACGCAGTATTTT.